The 4 T cell receptor beta chains below all came from one sample that was sequenced in a study of blood T cell repertoires in COVID-19. This table comes from immunoSEQ multiplex PCR, and its TCRdb copy is limited to in-frame clones, with some not included. The sample records under 85,000 clones, around nine tenths being singletons. The source material was peripheral blood. These receptor sequences come from a woman aged 80 or over with active or convalescent COVID-19.

This chain connects TRBV12-5 to TRBJ2-7; TRBD1 matches at 7 bases. The CDR3 contains 16 residues. V gave up 0 bases and J gave up 0 bases; unmatched junction bases: 5. The germline V gene encodes CDR1 LGHNT and CDR2 FRNRAP. CDR3 sequence reads: CASGLVVGGHSYEQYF. CDR3 DNA: TGTGCTAGTGGTTTGGTAGTAGGGGGCCACTCCTACGAGCAGTACTTC.

This sequence joins TRBV2 and TRBJ2-2; D not resolved. Germline CDR1 is SNHLY and CDR2 is FYNNEI. The CDR3 spans 12 residues. Trimming removed 7 bases from V and 1 base from J, with 4 bases in between. CDR3 sequence reads: CASKRNTGELFF. The CDR3 DNA is TGTGCCAGCAAGCGGAACACCGGGGAGCTGTTTTTT.

The count of this clone is one. The chain combines TRBV7-9 with TRBJ2-7; 9 bases map to TRBD1. Germline values: CDR1 SEHNR, CDR2 FQNEAQ (reference sequence). The CDR3 is 14 amino acids. J gave up 0 bases and V 8 bases, and 5 bases lay outside the gene matches. The chain's CDR3 is CASGDRVNSYEQYF. Written as DNA, the CDR3 is TGTGCCAGCGGGGACAGGGTAAACTCCTACGAGCAGTACTTC.

The V and J genes are TRBV27 and TRBJ2-3; the match to TRBD1 covers 10 bases. This CDR3 contains 16 residues. The germline CDR1 and CDR2 sequences are MNHEY and SMNVEV (reference sequence). Trimming took 2 bases from V and 2 from J; bases not matched to a gene: 4. The CDR3 DNA follows: TGTGCCAGCAGTTTAACGGGACAGGGGACCACAGATACGCAGTATTTT. It codes for CASSLTGQGTTDTQYF.